One TCR beta chain is described in this entry. The data were taken from a study of blood T cell repertoires in COVID-19. Study overall: The analysed material was cDNA or gDNA that came from T cells, B-cell-depleted T cells, or PBMCs.

The CDR3 runs to 14 residues. Germline V gives CDR1 SGHTS, CDR2 YDEGEE. Trimming shortened V by 0 bases and J by 5 bases, and 11 bases separated the two germline ends. Data came from immunoSEQ multiplex PCR; TCRdb stores just in-frame clones and leaves some out. This sample yields roughly 180,000 clones, of which more than 85% are seen a single time; around 2.3% belongs to the top ten. This chain connects TRBV5-8 to TRBJ2-5; a weak D match, TRBD2 (6 bases). The origin of this receptor is a man between 65 and 79 years old with active or convalescent COVID-19. Sequencing input: peripheral blood. As DNA, the CDR3 is TGTGCCAGCAGCTTGGATGCGGGGCTGGAGACCCAGTACTTC. This sequence encodes CASSLDAGLETQYF. Together with reference TRBV5-8 and TRBJ2-5, the CDR3 gives the full variable domain: EAGVTQSPTHLIKTRGQQATLRCSPISGHTSVYWYQQALGLGLQFLLWYDEGEERNRGNFPPRFSGRQFPNYSSELNVNALELEDSALYLCASSLDAGLETQYFGPGTRLLVL.